Following are 7 T cell receptor beta chains from one sample sequenced in a study of T cell repertoires in cytomegalovirus infection. No antigen is known for these receptors. TCRdb re-derived calls from the reads in MiXCR, one entry per CDR3 protein. The sample carries about 70,000 distinct CDR3 sequences, about 20% recorded once. Sample: CD8+ T cells from cultured PBMCs, taken from culture after CMV antigen stimulation. These receptors all come from a human donor in good health (CMV status not recorded). Some clones in this sample may be carry-over from other donors' samples.

This clonotype was counted only a few times. The chain uses TRBV12-5 and TRBJ1-1; D is ambiguous. The CDR3 is 15 amino acids. The ends were cut back, 2 bases at V and 1 base at J, with 11 bases in the middle. Germline CDR1 is LGHNT and CDR2 is FRNRAP. The CDR3 loop is CASGLFLPTNTEAFF. CDR3 coding DNA: TGTGCTAGTGGTTTGTTTCTGCCCACGAACACTGAAGCTTTCTTT.

The CDR3 is CASSLGFGFQPQHF. The CDR3 nucleotides are TGTGCCAGCAGCTTAGGATTCGGGTTTCAGCCCCAGCATTTT. J is TRBJ1-5 and V is TRBV7-9; the D is unclear. Germline V CDR1 and CDR2: SEHNR, FQNEAQ (reference sequence). The CDR3 length is 14 residues. V was cut by 1 base and J by 6 bases, with 10 bases left in between.

This clonotype was detected a few times. The rearrangement joins TRBV28 to TRBJ2-5; TRBD2 might be the D (7 bases). The CDR3 has 16 residues. Trimming took off 2 bases at V and 4 bases at J, with 17 bases between the two ends. In germline, CDR1 is MDHEN, CDR2 SYDVKM. CDR3: CASSLVLGGAGETQYF. CDR3 bases: TGTGCCAGCAGTTTAGTATTGGGGGGGGCAGGAGAGACCCAGTACTTC. The full variable domain, rest sourced from reference TRBV28 and TRBJ2-5, is DVKVTQSSRYLVKRTGEKVFLECVQDMDHENMFWYRQDPGLGLRLIYFSYDVKMKEKGDIPEGYSVSREKKERFSLILESASTNQTSMYLCASSLVLGGAGETQYFGPGTRLLVL.

This clonotype was counted a few times. The rearrangement links TRBV12-3 or TRBV12-4 to TRBJ2-1, with D uncertain. V gave up 5 bases and J gave up 4 bases, with 6 bases separating them. This CDR3 is built from 12 residues. The CDR3 protein is CASSAGYNEQFF. The CDR3, as DNA: TGTGCCAGCAGTGCTGGATACAATGAGCAGTTCTTC.

In its sample, this clonotype was seen a few times. The rearrangement uses TRBV7-8 and TRBJ2-5; D is possibly TRBD2 (5 bases). V gave up 8 bases and J gave up 3 bases, with 19 bases separating them. Per the germline V gene, CDR1 is SGHVS and CDR2 is FQNEAQ. This CDR3 has 15 amino acids. This chain's CDR3 is CASSSPSDFKETQYF. The CDR3 nucleotides are TGTGCCAGCTCCTCCCCCTCGGACTTTAAAGAGACCCAGTACTTC.

The chain links TRBV11-2 to TRBJ1-1; no firm D call. V was trimmed by 3 bases and J by 4 bases, leaving 3 bases between them. The CDR3 is 11 residues long. CDR1 and CDR2 from the germline V gene are SGHAT and FQNNGV. The CDR3 bases are TGTGCCAGCAGCTTGTTCACTGAAGCTTTCTTT. Translation gives CASSLFTEAFF.

This clonotype was counted only a few times. The chain combines TRBV7-2 with TRBJ2-1, with 14 nucleotides matching TRBD2. The CDR3 runs 17 residues. Trimming cost V 2 bases and J 5 bases; bases outside gene matches: 5. From germline, CDR1 is SGHTA and CDR2 FQGNSA. The CDR3, as DNA: TGTGCCAGCAGCTTATCCGGGGGACTAGCGGGGGACAATGAGCAGTTCTTC. It encodes CASSLSGGLAGDNEQFF.